Sequencing of this T cell receptor (beta chain) was carried out in a study of memory CD4+ T cells and cytomegalovirus serostatus. CDR3 length: 15 amino acids. V was cut by 6 bases and J by 1 base, with 13 bases left in between. Germline V gene sequence: CDR1 SGHVS, CDR2 FNYEAQ. The sort gate was single viable CD3+CD4+CD8-CD45RO+ cells for memory CD4+ T cells. Authors' methods: After removing out-of-frame reads, 2 million to 2.5 million distinct TCRbeta sequences remained. Produced via immunoSEQ multiplex PCR; TCRdb's table is partial and in-frame only. The V and J calls and clone size are taken from that table; D and trimming were inferred from the DNA. The sample contains some 41,000 clones, 75% to 85% of which appear only once. In its sample, this clone was seen a few times. Its matching antigen is unknown. Study-wide points: CD4+ memory repertoires contained about two fifths of the 164 reported CMV TCRbeta sequences. A US-trained random forest predicted CMV serostatus with median AUC around 0.9.

J is TRBJ2-1 and V is TRBV7-6; D may be TRBD2 (6 bases). Sequenced sample: memory CD4+ T cells from blood. The TCR sequence derives from an adult in good health and CMV-seronegative. The CDR3 DNA follows: TGTGCCAGCAGTCTCGACGGGACTTCCTACAATGAGCAGTTCTTC. Its protein product is CASSLDGTSYNEQFF.